The clone carrying this T cell receptor beta chain appeared once. This specimen belongs to a study of blood T cell repertoires in COVID-19. In the authors' workflow: Quantification of nucleated cells was approximated via reference gene primer amplification. Sequenced by immunoSEQ multiplex PCR; TCRdb stores in-frame clones only, minus some. The D gene and trimming were derived from the DNA, and the V and J assignments and clone size from that table. This table has 200,000 to 250,000 clones, 83% appearing once. Germline V gene lookup returns CDR1 LGHDT and CDR2 YNNKEL (reference sequence). V was pared by 6 bases and J by 6 bases, with 2 bases of the junction left unmatched. This CDR3 comprises 13 residues.

Sequenced material: peripheral blood. This TCR came from a woman in her 50s with acute or convalescent COVID-19. The chain combines TRBV3-1 (or the pseudogene TRBV3-2) with TRBJ2-1; the match to TRBD2 covers 10 bases. Here the CDR3 reads CASRRTSGNEQFF. The CDR3 nucleotides read TGTGCCAGCAGGAGGACTAGCGGCAATGAGCAGTTCTTC.